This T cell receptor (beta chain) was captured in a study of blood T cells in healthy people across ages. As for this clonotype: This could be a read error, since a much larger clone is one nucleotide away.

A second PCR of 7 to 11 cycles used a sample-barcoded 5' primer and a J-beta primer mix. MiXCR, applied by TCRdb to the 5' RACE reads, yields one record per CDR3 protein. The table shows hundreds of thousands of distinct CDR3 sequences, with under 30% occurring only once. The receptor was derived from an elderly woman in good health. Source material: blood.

The CDR3 region is CASSLNRGYNGQFF. The DNA of the CDR3 is TGTGCCAGCAGTTTGAACAGGGGCTACAATGGGCAGTTCTTC. V is TRBV28 and J is TRBJ2-1; TRBD1 matches 7 bases. This CDR3 comprises 14 residues. Germline CDR1 reads MDHEN; CDR2 reads SYDVKM.